This T cell receptor (beta chain) came from a study of blood T cell repertoires in COVID-19 (dated by TCRdb to the early 2020s). About the full investigation: Samples covering the acute and convalescent phases of COVID-19 were provided by collaborators in the United States, Italy and Spain. Where available, HLA class I and class II types were obtained from metadata supplied by the sample provider rather than from assay-based typing. The sample metadata nearly always contained a de-identified subject ID, COVID-19 status, age in years and sex. The prospective study material was composed of cDNA or gDNA derived from T cells, B-cell-depleted T cells, or PBMCs. A freely available public database, intended as a resource for researchers studying the immune response to SARS-CoV-2, is where the repertoires were released. Samples came from the ongoing ImmuneRACE study (first 160 participants) plus 1,254 subjects from 6 global collaborators. Subjects who had been exposed to COVID-19, were actively infected with it, or had recovered from it provided the deeply sampled blood TCRbeta repertoires that made up the dataset.

TCRbeta CDR3 regions were amplified from genomic DNA using the immunoSEQ Assay, a bias-controlled multiplex PCR. Processing in the source paper ran as follows. Within the assay, amplification of reference gene primers was used to estimate how many nucleated cells each sample contained. To quantify the absolute abundance of each unique TCRbeta CDR3 rearrangement, sequence reads were collapsed and filtered. For each sample, productive Simpson clonality was calculated by taking the square root of Simpson's diversity index across productive rearrangements. TCRdb mirrors the immuneACCESS table, restricted to in-frame sequences. Some clones are absent from its copies; in checked studies, under half trace to an unresolved V gene, and the reason for the others is unknown. That table is the source of V, J and clone size, and D and trimming were worked out from the DNA. The sample has 200,000 to 250,000 clones on record, about 84% of them singletons. The top ten clonotypes cover about 1.8% of the sample.

Enrolling through a virtual design, the prospective study's participants ranged in age from roughly 18 to 95 years and lived across about two dozen United States geographic areas. To assign participants to cohorts, the prospective study relied on clinical history that participants themselves reported in a screening survey and a study questionnaire. Recovered participants in ImmuneRACE Cohort 3 were defined by two consecutive negative NP/OP PCR tests, clearance by a healthcare professional, or resolution of symptoms. In the prospective study, whole blood, serum and a nasopharyngeal or oropharyngeal swab were collected from each participant by mobile phlebotomists. Over a roughly 2-month period, participants in the prospective study had the option of providing additional blood draws and questionnaires. Before DNA extraction, blood samples from the prospective study were shipped at room temperature or frozen.

About this clone: What this receptor recognizes is not known. The record has no base qualities; no much larger clone is one base away.

General study outcomes and caveats: Clinical and demographic metadata were provided uncurated, with the amount varying by source and participant.

From the cysteine through the phenylalanine, the CDR3 covers 14 amino acids. Only the CDR3 portion is preserved as DNA: 42 bases, with reading frame beginning at the first base. Via the germline V gene (reference sequence), CDR1 is LNHDA and CDR2 SQIVND. Deletion took 6 bases off V and 0 bases off J, with a span of 9 bases between the germline ends. This TCR came from a man in his sixties who had recovered from COVID-19. Rearrangement joined TRBV19 to TRBJ2-1; a tentative D call is TRBD1 (5 bases match). Sequenced: PBMCs or T cells enriched from blood (not recorded which). The CDR3 has the sequence CASRTGSSYNEQFF. The sequenced DNA: TGTGCCAGTAGAACAGGCAGCTCCTACAATGAGCAGTTCTTC.